The 31 T cell receptor beta chains given below trace back to one sample, sequenced in a study of T-cell reconstitution after alpha-beta-depleted transplantation in children. Unique molecular identifiers were incorporated when the TCRbeta library was constructed. TCRdb itself ran the PCR reads through MiXCR, one entry per CDR3 protein. The repertoire holds hundreds of thousands of distinct CDR3 sequences, less than 15% seen once, with 0.65% to 0.9% in the top ten. The source material was PBMCs, sampled before TCRalphabeta/CD19-depleted stem cell transplant. These receptor sequences come from a girl under 10 years old with congenital amegakaryocytic thrombocytopenia, due to receive a stem cell transplant.

This clonotype has at least ten counts. The chain carries TRBV28 and TRBJ2-1, with a possible D match to TRBD2 (5 bases). The CDR3 loop spans 16 amino acids. Germline V gene sequence: CDR1 MDHEN, CDR2 SYDVKM. The V end was cut by 3 bases, the J end by 4 bases, with 16 bases between. Here the CDR3 reads CASSFRGAWSYNEQFF. The CDR3 DNA is TGTGCCAGCAGTTTCCGGGGAGCGTGGTCATACAATGAGCAGTTCTTC.

The chain joins TRBV12-3 or TRBV12-4 to TRBJ2-1; 13 bases are a match to TRBD2. V trimming: 6 bases; J trimming: 8 bases; junction bases outside the gene matches: 7. This CDR3 region has 15 residues. The CDR3, as DNA: TGTGCCAGCAGACTCGGACTAGCGGGAGTGGATGAGCAGTTCTTC. Encoded protein: CASRLGLAGVDEQFF.

This clonotype was seen many times. The chain recombines TRBV10-3 with TRBJ2-2, with D perhaps TRBD2 (7 bases). Trimming took 3 bases from V and 2 from J, leaving 13 bases between them. The CDR3 runs to 16 residues. The V gene's germline CDR1 is ENHRY and CDR2 SYGVKD. Here the CDR3 DNA reads TGTGCCATCAGTGACCCCTGGGGGGGCAACACCGGGGAGCTGTTTTTT. It yields the protein CAISDPWGGNTGELFF.

This clonotype has a count of ten or more. The rearrangement uses TRBV7-7 and TRBJ2-1, with TRBD2 identical over 7 bases. Germline V lookup: CDR1 SSHAT, CDR2 FNYEAQ (reference sequence). V was clipped by 1 base and J by 6 bases; unmatched bases: 6. The CDR3 is 15 amino acids. The CDR3 DNA reads TGTGCCAGCAGCTTAGGGCTAGCGGTTTCCAATGAGCAGTTCTTC. Encoded protein: CASSLGLAVSNEQFF. Full variable domain (rest looked up from reference TRBV7-7 and TRBJ2-1): GAGVSQSPRYKVTKRGQDVTLRCDPISSHATLYWYQQALGQGPEFLTYFNYEAQPDKSGLPSDRFSAERPEGSISTLTIQRTEQRDSAMYRCASSLGLAVSNEQFFGPGTRLTVL.

There are a few counts of this clonotype. The V call is TRBV5-5, the J call TRBJ2-7; weak D call: TRBD1 (5 bases). CDR3 length equals 13 residues. V lost 3 bases and J lost 7, with 14 bases in between. In germline, CDR1 is SGHKS, CDR2 YYEKEE (reference sequence). The chain's CDR3 is CASSSRLGPEQYF. Here the CDR3 DNA reads TGTGCCAGCAGCTCCCGCTTGGGGCCTGAGCAGTACTTC.

This clonotype is a singleton in its sample. This may be a read error: a much more frequent sequence differs by one nucleotide. CDR3 in DNA: TGTGCCAGTCGTCCTGGACAGGGGGCTACGGACGAGCAGTACTTC. This encodes CASRPGQGATDEQYF. J is TRBJ2-7 and V is TRBV12-3 or TRBV12-4, with 11 bases fitting TRBD1. V was pared by 9 bases and J by 5 bases, with 12 bases of the junction left unmatched. CDR3 length equals 15 residues.

The chain joins TRBV7-6 to TRBJ2-2; tentatively, D is TRBD1 or TRBD2 (6 bases each). Trimming cost V 1 base and J 8 bases, with 17 bases left between them. The V gene's germline CDR1 is SGHVS and CDR2 FNYEAQ. CDR3 size: 16 residues. The CDR3 sequence: CASSLEAGQRRGELFF. In DNA, the CDR3 is TGTGCCAGCAGCTTAGAGGCGGGACAAAGGAGAGGGGAGCTGTTTTTT.

J is TRBJ2-1 and V is TRBV27; 10 bases align to TRBD2. Trimming cost V 11 bases and J 4 bases; bases outside gene matches: 5. This CDR3 has 13 amino acids. Germline values: CDR1 MNHEY, CDR2 SMNVEV (reference sequence). The CDR3 coding sequence is TGTGCCGCCGGACTAGCGGTATACAATGAGCAGTTCTTC. Translated, it gives CAAGLAVYNEQFF.

Remarks on this clonotype: Relative to the germline gene, one junction end is altered; a read error may explain this. This CDR3 reads CSSSSWTSLPYEQYF. The CDR3 coding sequence is TGTTCCAGCAGCTCGTGGACAAGTTTGCCCTACGAGCAGTACTTC. V usage is TRBV7-9 and J usage is TRBJ2-7, with a possible D match to TRBD1 (5 bases). Per the germline V gene, CDR1 is SEHNR and CDR2 is FQNEAQ (reference sequence). There are 15 residues in the CDR3.

This clonotype was detected ten times or more. The chain joins TRBV28 to TRBJ2-1; D may be TRBD1 (6 bases). With 10 bases removed from V and 7 bases from J, the gap between germline ends came to 17 bases. Germline V gene data show CDR1 as MDHEN and CDR2 as SYDVKM. The CDR3 contains 13 residues. The CDR3 region is CATGPFRGNEQFF. The CDR3 bases are TGTGCCACTGGACCGTTTAGGGGGAATGAGCAGTTCTTC.

This clonotype was observed a few times. For the CDR3, the DNA is TGTGCCAGCAGGGAAGACAGGGGTCATTATAGCAATCAGCCCCAGCATTTT. This sequence encodes CASREDRGHYSNQPQHF. V and J are TRBV12-3 or TRBV12-4 and TRBJ1-5; 8 nucleotides agree with TRBD1. The J segment lost 0 bases and the V segment lost 6 bases, leaving 10 bases of the junction unmatched. The CDR3 has 17 residues.

This clonotype showed up many times. The genes are TRBV5-1 and TRBJ1-1; no clear D. Trimming shortened V by 7 bases and J by 7 bases, and 20 bases separated the two germline ends. CDR3 length: 14 residues. Germline V gene lookup returns CDR1 SGHRS and CDR2 YFSETQ. The CDR3 spells CASRFSNPDYEAFF. CDR3 nucleotide sequence: TGCGCCAGCCGATTTTCTAATCCCGACTATGAAGCTTTCTTT.

This clonotype has only a few counts. The rearrangement links TRBV7-9 to TRBJ1-1; 8 bases map to TRBD1. The CDR3 totals 16 residues. The V segment lost 5 bases and the J segment 5 bases; nucleotides outside the gene matches: 13. Germline values: CDR1 SEHNR, CDR2 FQNEAQ (reference sequence). CDR3 sequence: CASSPWTGPGSTEAFF. The CDR3, as DNA: TGTGCCAGCAGCCCTTGGACAGGGCCCGGGTCGACTGAAGCTTTCTTT.

The J gene is TRBJ2-7, the V gene TRBV10-3, with 7 bases lining up with TRBD2. The CDR3 has 15 amino acids. The germline V gene has CDR1 ENHRY and CDR2 SYGVKD. The V and J ends lost 0 bases and 4 bases, in that order; junction bases with no gene match: 6. The CDR3 DNA reads as TGTGCCATCAGTGAGTCGACAGCGGGAACATACGAGCAGTACTTC. Encoded protein: CAISESTAGTYEQYF.

This clonotype has a count of ten or more. V gene TRBV5-1 combines with J gene TRBJ2-2; D gene ambiguous. Trimming took 1 base from V and 4 from J, leaving 5 bases between them. The CDR3 has 13 amino acids. Germline V lookup: CDR1 SGHRS, CDR2 YFSETQ. CDR3 in DNA: TGCGCCAGCAGCTTGAAAAGCACCGGGGAGCTGTTTTTT. Its translation: CASSLKSTGELFF.

In this sample, this clonotype turned up many times. The CDR3 sequence is CASSSRQGEGYTF. The DNA for the CDR3 is TGTGCCAGCAGCTCACGACAGGGTGAAGGCTACACCTTC. The chain is built from TRBV7-9 and TRBJ1-2, with 7 bases lining up with TRBD1. CDR1 and CDR2 (germline): SEHNR, FQNEAQ (reference sequence). J gave up 8 bases and V 4 bases, and 7 bases lay outside the gene matches. This CDR3 has 13 residues.

This clonotype was recorded at least ten times. The chain is built from TRBV20-1 and TRBJ1-2; 8 nucleotides align to TRBD1. The CDR3 covers 17 residues. Trimming took 6 bases from V and 5 from J; bases not matched to a gene: 20. Per germline, CDR1 DFQATT and CDR2 SNEGSKA (reference sequence). CDR3 DNA sequence: TGCAGTGCCAGTGGTCGGATACAGAACAGGGGGACATATGGCTACACCTTC. Protein sequence: CSASGRIQNRGTYGYTF.

This clonotype was counted a few times. V usage is TRBV5-1 and J usage is TRBJ2-7, with 10 bases that match TRBD2. Germline lookup yields CDR1 SGHRS and CDR2 YFSETQ. J was trimmed by 2 bases and V by 0 bases; bases with no gene match: 8. This CDR3 has 17 residues. The CDR3 DNA reads TGCGCCAGCAGCTTGGCGGTTTCTAGCGGGAGTCCCTACGAGCAGTACTTC. Protein: CASSLAVSSGSPYEQYF.

The chain recombines TRBV29-1 with TRBJ2-7; D gene uncertain. Trimming left V 4 bases short and J 3 bases short, with 13 bases between. Germline V gene sequence: CDR1 SQVTM, CDR2 ANQGSEA. This CDR3 spans 13 amino acids. CDR3 nucleotides: TGCAGCGTTGCTACGGACGGATTCTACGAGCAGTACTTC. Translation gives CSVATDGFYEQYF.

This chain connects TRBV5-6 to TRBJ1-1, with D unclear. The germline V gene encodes CDR1 SGHDT and CDR2 YYEEEE. Between the trimmed V and J ends, which lost 5 bases and 4 bases, there was a span of 21 bases. The CDR3 covers 16 residues. CDR3 nucleotide sequence: TGTGCCAGCAGACCCAGAAAGATCACCATGGCCACTGAAGCTTTCTTT. Protein product: CASRPRKITMATEAFF. Supplemented by reference TRBV5-6 and TRBJ1-1, the full variable domain reads DAGVTQSPTHLIKTRGQQVTLRCSPKSGHDTVSWYQQALGQGPQFIFQYYEEEERQRGNFPDRFSGHQFPNYSSELNVNALLLGDSALYLCASRPRKITMATEAFFGQGTRLTVV.

This clonotype came up a few times. The rearrangement links TRBV27 to TRBJ2-3, with TRBD2 matching over 10 bases. Trimming took 3 bases from V and 2 from J; bases not matched to a gene: 5. This CDR3 spans 16 amino acids. Germline-derived CDR1 and CDR2 are MNHEY and SMNVEV (reference sequence). The CDR3 DNA is TGTGCCAGCAGTTTTCTAACTAGCGGGAACACAGATACGCAGTATTTT. Its translation: CASSFLTSGNTDTQYF.

The sample holds a few counts of this clonotype. This chain uses TRBV5-1 with TRBJ2-1; TRBD2 matches at 9 bases. The CDR3 runs 16 residues. After removal of 1 base from V and 1 base from J, the junction contained 3 bases not matched to a gene. The germline V gene has CDR1 SGHRS and CDR2 YFSETQ. The CDR3 nucleotides read TGCGCCAGCAGCTTGCTAGCGGGAAGATCCTACAATGAGCAGTTCTTC. Translation: CASSLLAGRSYNEQFF.

Ten or more counts support this clonotype. This chain uses TRBV5-1 with TRBJ2-1; D perhaps matches TRBD2 (5 bases). Germline V gene lookup returns CDR1 SGHRS and CDR2 YFSETQ. Trimming left V 6 bases short and J 2 bases short, with 12 bases between. This CDR3 comprises 14 residues. The CDR3 is CASNGIGTYNEQFF. The CDR3 nucleotides are TGCGCCAGCAACGGGATAGGTACCTACAATGAGCAGTTCTTC.

In its sample, this clonotype was seen many times. The chain carries TRBV5-1 and TRBJ2-7; 9 bases map to TRBD1. V dropped 3 bases and J dropped 3; count of bases not matched to a gene: 1. Germline V gene lookup returns CDR1 SGHRS and CDR2 YFSETQ. This CDR3 region has 13 residues. This CDR3 reads CASSWDRVYEQYF. The CDR3 coding sequence is TGCGCCAGCAGCTGGGACAGGGTCTACGAGCAGTACTTC.

The chain recombines TRBV5-1 with TRBJ2-7; 11 nucleotides align to TRBD1. This CDR3 has 18 residues. The germline CDR1 and CDR2 sequences are SGHRS and YFSETQ. The ends lost 3 bases at V and 3 bases at J; junction bases unmatched: 14. CDR3 in amino acids: CASSSPGQGGLKGYEQYF. CDR3 sequence (DNA): TGCGCCAGCAGCTCCCCGGGACAGGGGGGATTAAAGGGCTACGAGCAGTACTTC.

This clonotype has just a few counts. Here the CDR3 reads CASSSRKRVVKETQYF. For the CDR3, the DNA is TGTGCCAGCAGCTCCCGGAAGCGGGTGGTCAAAGAGACCCAGTACTTC. The chain combines TRBV7-9 with TRBJ2-5; D might be TRBD2 (6 bases). Trimming shortened V by 4 bases and J by 3 bases, and 18 bases separated the two germline ends. The CDR3 has 16 residues. Germline-derived CDR1 and CDR2 are SEHNR and FQNEAQ (reference sequence).

The V and J genes are TRBV19 and TRBJ1-1; the D is unclear. There are 14 residues in the CDR3. Trimming took 7 bases from V and 1 from J, leaving 13 bases between them. Germline V CDR1 and CDR2: LNHDA, SQIVND (reference sequence). CDR3 in amino acids: CASIDGSWNTEAFF. The CDR3 DNA reads as TGTGCCAGTATTGACGGCTCTTGGAACACTGAAGCTTTCTTT. Based on the CDR3 plus reference TRBV19 and TRBJ1-1, the full variable domain is DGGITQSPKYLFRKEGQNVTLSCEQNLNHDAMYWYRQDPGQGLRLIYYSQIVNDFQKGDIAEGYSVSREKKESFPLTVTSAQKNPTAFYLCASIDGSWNTEAFFGQGTRLTVV.

The V gene is TRBV30, the J gene TRBJ2-3, with 10 bases identical to TRBD2. The CDR3 loop spans 15 amino acids. V lost 8 bases to trimming and J lost 0 bases; unmatched junction nucleotides: 8. Germline V gene data show CDR1 as GTSNPN and CDR2 as SVGIG (reference sequence). The CDR3 here is CARSRLAGSTDTQYF. In nucleotides, the CDR3 is TGTGCCCGAAGTCGACTAGCGGGTAGCACAGATACGCAGTATTTT.

This clonotype was found a few times. The chain joins TRBV3-1 to TRBJ2-3; 12 positions match TRBD2. The ends lost 1 base at V and 5 bases at J; junction bases unmatched: 7. Per germline, CDR1 LGHDT and CDR2 YNNKEL (reference sequence). The CDR3 contains 17 residues. The CDR3 bases are TGTGCCAGCAGCCAAGCTTGGACTAGCGGGGAGTTAGATACGCAGTATTTT. Protein sequence: CASSQAWTSGELDTQYF.

This clonotype was observed at least ten times. The chain is built from TRBV5-1 and TRBJ2-7, with D possibly matching TRBD2 (5 bases). V lost 1 base and J lost 1, with 12 bases in between. The CDR3 consists of 15 residues. The germline V gene encodes CDR1 SGHRS and CDR2 YFSETQ. This CDR3 reads CASSLSGRLSYEQYF. CDR3 nucleotides: TGCGCCAGCAGCTTGTCGGGGAGATTATCCTACGAGCAGTACTTC. Based on the CDR3 plus reference TRBV5-1 and TRBJ2-7, the full variable domain is KAGVTQTPRYLIKTRGQQVTLSCSPISGHRSVSWYQQTPGQGLQFLFEYFSETQRNKGNFPGRFSGRQFSNSRSEMNVSTLELGDSALYLCASSLSGRLSYEQYFGPGTRLTVT.

This chain links TRBV15 with TRBJ2-3; 8 nucleotides agree with TRBD2. The CDR3 has 15 residues. The germline V gene encodes CDR1 LNHNV and CDR2 YYDKDF (reference sequence). Trimming cost V 7 bases and J 3 bases; bases outside gene matches: 9. The CDR3 nucleotides read TGTGCCACCAAACCCGACGGGAGGGCGACAGATACGCAGTATTTT. Residues: CATKPDGRATDTQYF. Full variable domain (rest looked up from reference TRBV15 and TRBJ2-3): DAMVIQNPRYQVTQFGKPVTLSCSQTLNHNVMYWYQQKSSQAPKLLFHYYDKDFNNEADTPDNFQSRRPNTSFCFLDIRSPGLGDTAMYLCATKPDGRATDTQYFGPGTRLTVL.